The 14 T cell receptor beta chains given below trace back to one sample, sequenced in a study of human T cells and chemical hapten exposure. TCRdb ran MiXCR on the RACE reads and lists one entry per CDR3 protein. The sample lists 97,000 or so distinct CDR3 sequences; roughly a quarter were seen once. Described time point: patch test 3, about 24 weeks after DPC sensitization. As for treatment: therapeutic diphenylcyclopropenone sensitization with weekly scalp DPC. The sample in question was whole blood, obtained in connection with sensitization to the hapten diphenylcyclopropenone (DPC). These receptors were collected from a man between 40 and 49 years old with alopecia areata. Some clones in this sample may be carry-over from other donors' samples.

The genes are TRBV6-2 or TRBV6-3 and TRBJ2-5, with 8 bases lining up with TRBD2. In germline, CDR1 is MNHEY, CDR2 SVGEGT. This CDR3 has 17 amino acids. V was clipped by 0 bases and J by 5 bases; unmatched bases: 11. CDR3 coding DNA: TGTGCCAGCAGTTACTCCCAGACTAGCGCAACGGGGGAGACCCAGTACTTC. Its protein is CASSYSQTSATGETQYF.

The J gene is TRBJ1-5, the V gene TRBV5-8; 9 bases are a match to TRBD1. This CDR3 is 15 amino acids long. V dropped 4 bases and J dropped 5; count of bases not matched to a gene: 7. Germline CDR1 reads SGHTS; CDR2 reads YDEGEE. CDR3 DNA: TGTGCCAGCAGCCCGGGGACAGGGATAGATCAGCCCCAGCATTTT. Translated, it gives CASSPGTGIDQPQHF.

The sample holds a few counts of this clonotype. V gene TRBV20-1 combines with J gene TRBJ2-7; D is possibly TRBD1 or TRBD2 (5 bases each). Germline values: CDR1 DFQATT, CDR2 SNEGSKA (reference sequence). CDR3 length equals 14 residues. V was shortened by 7 bases and J by 4 bases, with 20 bases between the two germline ends. The CDR3 DNA reads TGCAGTGTACAGAGGGGTCGTCGTCCATACGAGCAGTACTTC. Translated, it gives CSVQRGRRPYEQYF.

The chain couples TRBV20-1 to TRBJ1-2; D remains unclear. The CDR3 has 13 residues. V dropped 3 bases and J dropped 3 bases, with 11 bases sitting between them. CDR1 and CDR2 from the germline V gene are DFQATT and SNEGSKA (reference sequence). CDR3 in DNA: TGCAGTGCTAGGGGAAGGAAGGACTATGGCTACACCTTC. Translating gives CSARGRKDYGYTF.

This clonotype was observed a few times. The V gene is TRBV28, the J gene TRBJ2-7; tentatively, D is TRBD1 (6 bases). Germline V lookup: CDR1 MDHEN, CDR2 SYDVKM. Trimming removed 5 bases at V and 1 base at J, with 21 bases between. The CDR3 length is 17 residues. In DNA form, the CDR3 reads TGTGCCAGCAGTCCGAACTTGGGGAGTAGGGGGTCCTACGAGCAGTACTTC. Translated, it gives CASSPNLGSRGSYEQYF.

In its sample, this clonotype was seen a few times. This chain links TRBV6-2 or TRBV6-3 with TRBJ1-1; 8 bases fit TRBD1. Germline V gene data show CDR1 as MNHEY and CDR2 as SVGEGT. Germline trimming cut 4 bases from V and 2 bases from J; bases unmatched to any gene: 12. The CDR3 loop spans 17 amino acids. The CDR3 nucleotides read TGTGCCAGCAGTTCGTCGCCGACCGGGACAGGAAACACTGAAGCTTTCTTT. Encoded protein: CASSSSPTGTGNTEAFF.

This clonotype was recorded at least ten times. This sequence joins TRBV12-3 or TRBV12-4 and TRBJ2-1, with 10 nucleotides matching TRBD2. The J segment lost 7 bases and the V segment lost 7 bases, leaving 7 bases of the junction unmatched. This CDR3 spans 14 amino acids. This chain's CDR3 is CASTWGTSVNEQFF. In DNA, the CDR3 is TGTGCCAGCACCTGGGGGACTAGCGTAAATGAGCAGTTCTTC.

V and J are TRBV7-9 and TRBJ1-4; maybe TRBD1 (6 bases). With 5 bases removed from V and 8 bases from J, the gap between germline ends came to 12 bases. Germline-derived CDR1 and CDR2 are SEHNR and FQNEAQ (reference sequence). The CDR3 runs to 13 residues. The CDR3 DNA sequence: TGTGCCAGCAGCCCTGGACAGAGGGAAAAACTGTTTTTT. Translating it yields CASSPGQREKLFF.

J is TRBJ2-1 and V is TRBV7-9, with 7 bases that match TRBD2. Germline loops: CDR1 SEHNR, CDR2 FQNEAQ (reference sequence). CDR3 size: 15 residues. V was pared by 4 bases and J by 4 bases, with 7 bases of the junction left unmatched. CDR3 bases: TGTGCCAGCAGCTCGAGCGGGACGCAATACAATGAGCAGTTCTTC. This encodes CASSSSGTQYNEQFF.

The CDR3 loop reads CASSYFPGTGDPSGANVLTF. DNA for the CDR3: TGTGCCAGCAGTTACTTTCCCGGGACAGGCGATCCCTCTGGGGCCAACGTCCTGACTTTC. This chain links TRBV6-5 with TRBJ2-6; 8 bases match TRBD1. The V gene end was trimmed by 1 base and the J gene end by 0 bases; junction bases not matched to a gene: 11. Per the germline V gene, CDR1 is MNHEY and CDR2 is SVGAGI. This CDR3 spans 20 amino acids.

This clonotype has more than one count but fewer than ten. The chain uses TRBV10-1 and TRBJ2-5; 9 nucleotides match TRBD2. This CDR3 region has 15 residues. V lost 2 bases, J lost 5 bases, and 6 bases stayed unmatched. From germline, CDR1 is WNHNN and CDR2 SYGVQD (reference sequence). Here the CDR3 DNA reads TGCGCCAGCAGTGAGAGAGGACTAGCGATGGAGACCCAGTACTTC. Translating it yields CASSERGLAMETQYF.

This clonotype came up a few times. The rearrangement joins TRBV29-1 to TRBJ2-5, with 10 positions matching TRBD1. The V gene end was trimmed by 6 bases and the J gene end by 5 bases; junction bases not matched to a gene: 9. CDR3 size: 14 residues. CDR1 and CDR2 from the germline V gene are SQVTM and ANQGSEA. The CDR3 sequence: CSVTPVGQGETQYF. CDR3 DNA: TGCAGCGTGACTCCCGTGGGACAGGGGGAGACCCAGTACTTC.

This clonotype was found a few times. The chain links TRBV7-9 to TRBJ2-3; 8 bases map to TRBD1. Trimming removed 0 bases from V and 5 bases from J; junction bases left unmatched: 4. From germline, CDR1 is SEHNR and CDR2 FQNEAQ (reference sequence). The CDR3 loop spans 15 amino acids. CDR3 sequence: CASSLAQQGVDTQYF. The DNA for the CDR3 is TGTGCCAGCAGCTTAGCGCAACAGGGGGTAGATACGCAGTATTTT.

The rearrangement uses TRBV7-3 and TRBJ2-5, with 8 bases identical to TRBD1. The V gene end was trimmed by 5 bases and the J gene end by 3 bases; junction bases not matched to a gene: 5. Germline-derived CDR1 and CDR2 are SGHTA and FQGTGA. CDR3 size: 14 residues. The CDR3 bases are TGTGCCAGCAGCCTCAGGGGGCCCAAAGAGACCCAGTACTTC. This codes for CASSLRGPKETQYF.